This note documents a single T cell receptor (beta chain) sequence. This sample was taken from a study of blood T cell repertoires in COVID-19. Whole-study context: Sample material is recorded as cDNA or gDNA derived from T cells, B-cell-depleted T cells, or PBMCs.

In the authors' workflow: Nucleated cell counts were estimated from reference gene primer amplification. TCRdb's table, derived via immunoSEQ multiplex PCR, lists solely in-frame clones and lacks some. Clone size and the V and J calls come from that table; the DNA yielded D and trimming. The sample carries some 250,000 clones, 88% recorded once. The CDR3 has 15 residues. Germline assignment: CDR1 SEHNR and CDR2 FQNEAQ (reference sequence). After removal of 4 bases from V and 2 bases from J, the junction contained 7 bases not matched to a gene. The TCR was taken from a woman in her 30s with acute or convalescent COVID-19. The J gene is TRBJ2-7, the V gene TRBV7-9, with 8 positions matching TRBD1. Material for sequencing was peripheral blood. Here the CDR3 reads CASSSPTGEAYEQYF. The CDR3, as DNA: TGTGCCAGCAGCTCACCGACAGGGGAAGCCTACGAGCAGTACTTC.